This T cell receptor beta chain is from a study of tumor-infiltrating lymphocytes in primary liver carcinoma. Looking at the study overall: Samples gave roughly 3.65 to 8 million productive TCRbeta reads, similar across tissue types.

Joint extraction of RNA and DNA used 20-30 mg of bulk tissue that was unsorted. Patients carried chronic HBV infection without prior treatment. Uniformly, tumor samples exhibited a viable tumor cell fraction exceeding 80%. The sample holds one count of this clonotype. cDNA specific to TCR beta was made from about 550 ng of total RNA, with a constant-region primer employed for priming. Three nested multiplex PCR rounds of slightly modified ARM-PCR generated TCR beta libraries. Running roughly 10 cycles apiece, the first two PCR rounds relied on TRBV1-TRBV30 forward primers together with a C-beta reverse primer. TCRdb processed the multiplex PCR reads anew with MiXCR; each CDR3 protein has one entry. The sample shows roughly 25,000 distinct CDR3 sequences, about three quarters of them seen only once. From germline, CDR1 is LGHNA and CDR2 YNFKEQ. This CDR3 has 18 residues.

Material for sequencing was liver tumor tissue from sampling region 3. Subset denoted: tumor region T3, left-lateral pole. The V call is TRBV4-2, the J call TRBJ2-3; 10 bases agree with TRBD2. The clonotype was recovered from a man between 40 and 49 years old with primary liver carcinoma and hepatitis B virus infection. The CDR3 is CTRSQVALLAGATYTQYF. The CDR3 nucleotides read TGTACCCGCAGCCAAGTGGCGCTTCTAGCGGGAGCGACGTATACGCAGTATTTT.